This TCR beta chain originates from a study of CD8 T cells in Susac syndrome. RNA was extracted with the RNeasy kit, and a quantity of roughly 0.5 to 1 ug was reverse transcribed using random hexamers. Amplification of TCR beta CDR3 by immunoSEQ multiplex PCR spanned 54 Vbeta and 13 Jbeta. TCRdb reprocessed the immunoSEQ multiplex PCR reads with MiXCR, giving one entry per CDR3 protein. This sample carries approximately 140,000 distinct CDR3 sequences, 85% to 95% of them seen once, and the ten largest clones take about 0.11%. The CDR3 consists of 16 residues. V lost 6 bases and J 3 bases, leaving 19 bases between the germline ends. The V gene's germline CDR1 is LGHNA and CDR2 YSLEER. From blood CD8+ and CD4+ T cells, TCR beta sequences were generated.

The clonotype comes from a human donor with multiple sclerosis. The chain couples TRBV4-3 to TRBJ2-3; either TRBD1 or TRBD2 may fit D (5 bases each). Sequencing was carried out using CD4+ T cells from PBMCs. The CDR3 coding sequence is TGCGCCAGCAGTCTCAATGGGCAGGGAGCGACAGATACGCAGTATTTT. This encodes CASSLNGQGATDTQYF.